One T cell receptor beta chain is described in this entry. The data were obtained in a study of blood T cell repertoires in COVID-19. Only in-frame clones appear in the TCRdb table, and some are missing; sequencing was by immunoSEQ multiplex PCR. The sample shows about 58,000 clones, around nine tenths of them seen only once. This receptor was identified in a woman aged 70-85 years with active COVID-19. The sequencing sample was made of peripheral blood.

Here the CDR3 reads CASSLMTGGENGYTF. In DNA form, the CDR3 reads TGTGCCAGCAGCTTAATGACAGGGGGCGAGAATGGCTACACCTTC. The chain uses TRBV7-3 and TRBJ1-2; TRBD1 matches 10 bases. The germline V gene encodes CDR1 SGHTA and CDR2 FQGTGA. The CDR3 extends over 15 amino acids. V lost 1 base, J lost 6 bases, and 5 bases stayed unmatched. The full variable domain, its missing parts supplied by reference TRBV7-3 and TRBJ1-2, is GAGVSQTPSNKVTEKGKYVELRCDPISGHTALYWYRQSLGQGPEFLIYFQGTGAADDSGLPNDRFFAVRPEGSVSTLKIQRTERGDSAVYLCASSLMTGGENGYTFGSGTRLTVV.